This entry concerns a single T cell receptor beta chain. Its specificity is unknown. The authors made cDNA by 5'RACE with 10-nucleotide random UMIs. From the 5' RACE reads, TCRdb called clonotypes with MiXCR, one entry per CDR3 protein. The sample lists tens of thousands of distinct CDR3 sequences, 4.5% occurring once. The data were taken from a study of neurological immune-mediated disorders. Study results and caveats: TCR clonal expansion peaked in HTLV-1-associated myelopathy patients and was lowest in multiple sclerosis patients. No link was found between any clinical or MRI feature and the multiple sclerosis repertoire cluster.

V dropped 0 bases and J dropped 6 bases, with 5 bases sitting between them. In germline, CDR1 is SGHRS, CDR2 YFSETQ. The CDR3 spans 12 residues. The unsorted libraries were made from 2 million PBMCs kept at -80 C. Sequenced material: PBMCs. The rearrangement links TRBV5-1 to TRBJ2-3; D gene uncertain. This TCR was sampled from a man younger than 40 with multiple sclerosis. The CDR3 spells CASSLVTDTQYF. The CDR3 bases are TGCGCCAGCAGCTTGGTCACCGATACGCAGTATTTT. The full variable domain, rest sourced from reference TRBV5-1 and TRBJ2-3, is KAGVTQTPRYLIKTRGQQVTLSCSPISGHRSVSWYQQTPGQGLQFLFEYFSETQRNKGNFPGRFSGRQFSNSRSEMNVSTLELGDSALYLCASSLVTDTQYFGPGTRLTVL.